The T cell receptor (beta chain) under discussion was sequenced for a study of cytomegalovirus exposure and HLA in healthy donors. Study findings and constraints: The classifier was said to identify cytomegalovirus status with high specificity and sensitivity. TCR beta sequences reportedly predicted the HLA-A and HLA-B alleles of most subjects accurately.

Donors in the study were healthy people who gave bone marrow. Germline trimming cut 3 bases from V and 1 base from J; bases unmatched to any gene: 3. This CDR3 is 15 amino acids long. Germline CDR1 KGHSH, CDR2 LQKENI. In regard to this clone: The antigen remains unidentified.

The PCR was carried out with 60 Vbeta primers and 13 Jbeta primers. As processed by the authors: As a later analysis found, there were tens of millions of unique TCR beta chains, of which some 10 million were shared. TCRdb keeps only in-frame clones here, not all; method: immunoSEQ multiplex PCR. V and J calls and clone size come straight from that table; D and trimming were deduced from the DNA. The repertoire holds 100,000 to 150,000 clones, with around 75% as singletons. This chain links TRBV18 with TRBJ2-3; 8 bases match TRBD2. The sequence was collected from a young man in good health and CMV-seronegative. Sequenced sample: PBMCs. The CDR3 protein is CASSPVAGRTDTQYF. CDR3 DNA sequence: TGTGCCAGCTCACCGGTAGCGGGGCGCACAGATACGCAGTATTTT.